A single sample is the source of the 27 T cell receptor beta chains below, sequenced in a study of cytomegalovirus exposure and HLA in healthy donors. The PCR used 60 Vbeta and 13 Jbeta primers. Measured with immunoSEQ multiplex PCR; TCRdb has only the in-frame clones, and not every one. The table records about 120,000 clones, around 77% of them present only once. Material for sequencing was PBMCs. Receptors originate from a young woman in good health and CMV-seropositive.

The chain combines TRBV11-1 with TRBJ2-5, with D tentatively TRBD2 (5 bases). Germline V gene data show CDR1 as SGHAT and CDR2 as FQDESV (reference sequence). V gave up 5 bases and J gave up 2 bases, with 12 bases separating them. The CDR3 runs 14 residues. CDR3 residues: CASSRGPTQETQYF. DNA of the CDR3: TGTGCCAGCAGCCGCGGGCCCACACAAGAGACCCAGTACTTC.

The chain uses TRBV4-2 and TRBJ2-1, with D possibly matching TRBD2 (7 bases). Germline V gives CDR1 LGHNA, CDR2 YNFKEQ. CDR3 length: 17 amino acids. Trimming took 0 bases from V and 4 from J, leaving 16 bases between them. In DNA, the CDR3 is TGTGCCAGCAGCCAAGAGTTGAGGGGGGGGCCTTACAATGAGCAGTTCTTC. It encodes CASSQELRGGPYNEQFF.

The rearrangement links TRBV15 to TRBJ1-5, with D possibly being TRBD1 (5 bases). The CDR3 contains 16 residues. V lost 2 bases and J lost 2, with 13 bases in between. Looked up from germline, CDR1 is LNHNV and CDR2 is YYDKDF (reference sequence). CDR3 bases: TGTGCCACCAGCAGACCCTCACAGGCGGGCAATCAGCCCCAGCATTTT. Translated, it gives CATSRPSQAGNQPQHF. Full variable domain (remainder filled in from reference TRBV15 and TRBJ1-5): DAMVIQNPRYQVTQFGKPVTLSCSQTLNHNVMYWYQQKSSQAPKLLFHYYDKDFNNEADTPDNFQSRRPNTSFCFLDIRSPGLGDTAMYLCATSRPSQAGNQPQHFGDGTRLSIL.

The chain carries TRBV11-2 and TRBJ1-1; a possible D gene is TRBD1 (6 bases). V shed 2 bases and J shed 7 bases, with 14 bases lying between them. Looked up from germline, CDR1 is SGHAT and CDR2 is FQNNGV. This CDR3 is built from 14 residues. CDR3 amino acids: CASSLITGGREAFF. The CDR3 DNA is TGTGCCAGCAGCTTAATAACGGGGGGGCGTGAAGCTTTCTTT.

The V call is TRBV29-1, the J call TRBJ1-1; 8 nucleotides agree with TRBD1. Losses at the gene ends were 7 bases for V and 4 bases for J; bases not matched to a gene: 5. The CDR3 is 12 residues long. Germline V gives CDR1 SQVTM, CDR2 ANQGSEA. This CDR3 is CSAGGRGTEAFF. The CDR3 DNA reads TGCAGCGCAGGGGGCAGGGGCACTGAAGCTTTCTTT.

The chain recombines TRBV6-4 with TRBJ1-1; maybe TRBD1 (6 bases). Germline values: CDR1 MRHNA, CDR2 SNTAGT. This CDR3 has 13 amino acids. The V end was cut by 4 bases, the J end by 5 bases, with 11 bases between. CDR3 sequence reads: CASSAEGGTEAFF. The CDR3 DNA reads TGTGCCAGCAGTGCCGAGGGGGGGACTGAAGCTTTCTTT.

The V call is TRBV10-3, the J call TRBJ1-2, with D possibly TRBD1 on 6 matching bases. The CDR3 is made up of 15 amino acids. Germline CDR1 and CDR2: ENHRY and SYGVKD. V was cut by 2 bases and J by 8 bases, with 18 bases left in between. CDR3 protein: CAISEPTGPLWGYTF. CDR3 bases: TGTGCCATCAGTGAGCCTACAGGGCCGCTCTGGGGCTACACCTTC.

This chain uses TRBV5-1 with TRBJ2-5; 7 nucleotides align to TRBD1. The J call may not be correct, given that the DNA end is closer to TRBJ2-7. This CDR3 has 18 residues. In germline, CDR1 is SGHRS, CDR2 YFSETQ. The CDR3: CASSLGSWDRFFSYEQYF. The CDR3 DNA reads TGCGCCAGCAGCTTGGGTTCCTGGGACAGATTTTTCTCCTACGAGCAGTACTTC.

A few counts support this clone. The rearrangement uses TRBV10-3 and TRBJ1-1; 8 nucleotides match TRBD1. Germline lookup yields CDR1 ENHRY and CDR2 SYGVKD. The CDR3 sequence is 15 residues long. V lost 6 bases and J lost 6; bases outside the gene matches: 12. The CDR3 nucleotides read TGTGCCATCAGCACCACGAGTGGACAGGGCGCTGAAGCTTTCTTT. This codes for CAISTTSGQGAEAFF.

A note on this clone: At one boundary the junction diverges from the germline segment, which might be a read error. CDR3 sequence reads: CATGRGDRDGEQYF. The CDR3 bases are TGTGCCACCGGCAGGGGGGACAGGGATGGCGAGCAGTACTTC. J is TRBJ2-7 and V is TRBV15, with 9 positions matching TRBD1. This CDR3 is 14 amino acids long. From germline, CDR1 is LNHNV and CDR2 YYDKDF (reference sequence).

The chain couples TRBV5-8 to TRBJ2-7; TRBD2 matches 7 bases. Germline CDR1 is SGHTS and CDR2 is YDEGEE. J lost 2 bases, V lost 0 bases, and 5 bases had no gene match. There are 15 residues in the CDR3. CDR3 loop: CASSLGGGAAYEQYF. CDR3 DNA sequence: TGTGCCAGCAGCTTGGGGGGGGGTGCCGCCTACGAGCAGTACTTC.

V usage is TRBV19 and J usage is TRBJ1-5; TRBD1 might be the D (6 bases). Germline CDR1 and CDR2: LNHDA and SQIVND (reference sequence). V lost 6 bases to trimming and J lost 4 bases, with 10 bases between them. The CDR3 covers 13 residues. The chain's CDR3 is CASRAQGNQPQHF. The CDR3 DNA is TGTGCCAGTAGGGCACAGGGTAATCAGCCCCAGCATTTT. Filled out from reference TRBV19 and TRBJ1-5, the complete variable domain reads DGGITQSPKYLFRKEGQNVTLSCEQNLNHDAMYWYRQDPGQGLRLIYYSQIVNDFQKGDIAEGYSVSREKKESFPLTVTSAQKNPTAFYLCASRAQGNQPQHFGDGTRLSIL.

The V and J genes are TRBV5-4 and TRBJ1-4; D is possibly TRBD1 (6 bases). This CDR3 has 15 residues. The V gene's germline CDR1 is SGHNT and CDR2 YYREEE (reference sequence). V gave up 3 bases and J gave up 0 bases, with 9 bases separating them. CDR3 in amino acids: CASSWAGATNEKLFF. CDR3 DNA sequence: TGTGCCAGCAGCTGGGCAGGGGCAACTAATGAAAAACTGTTTTTT.

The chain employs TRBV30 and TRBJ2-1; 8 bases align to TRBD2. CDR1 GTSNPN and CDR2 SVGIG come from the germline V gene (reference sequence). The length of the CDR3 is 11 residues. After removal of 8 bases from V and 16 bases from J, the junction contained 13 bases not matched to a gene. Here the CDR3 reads CALGEGTSRFF. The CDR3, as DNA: TGTGCCCTCGGGGAGGGGACTAGTCGATTCTTC.

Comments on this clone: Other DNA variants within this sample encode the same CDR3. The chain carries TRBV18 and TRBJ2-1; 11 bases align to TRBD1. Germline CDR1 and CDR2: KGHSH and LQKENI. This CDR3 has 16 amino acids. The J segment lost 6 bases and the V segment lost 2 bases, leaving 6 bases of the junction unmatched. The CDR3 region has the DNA TGTGCCAGCTCACCATTTGGACAGGGGGCAAGCAATGAGCAGTTCTTC. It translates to CASSPFGQGASNEQFF.

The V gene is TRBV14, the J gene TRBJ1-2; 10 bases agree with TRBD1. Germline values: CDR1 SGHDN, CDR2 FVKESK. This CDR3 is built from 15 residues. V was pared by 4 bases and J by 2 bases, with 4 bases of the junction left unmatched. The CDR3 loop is CASSPTDRGNYGYTF. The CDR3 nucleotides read TGTGCCAGCAGCCCCACGGACAGGGGGAACTATGGCTACACCTTC.

CDR3 protein: CASSSQSNTEAFF. The CDR3 DNA reads TGTGCCAGCAGCTCACAATCCAACACTGAAGCTTTCTTT. This chain joins TRBV7-9 and TRBJ1-1; no firm D call. CDR3 size: 13 residues. Germline CDR1 SEHNR, CDR2 FQNEAQ (reference sequence). V lost 4 bases and J 2 bases, leaving 8 bases between the germline ends.

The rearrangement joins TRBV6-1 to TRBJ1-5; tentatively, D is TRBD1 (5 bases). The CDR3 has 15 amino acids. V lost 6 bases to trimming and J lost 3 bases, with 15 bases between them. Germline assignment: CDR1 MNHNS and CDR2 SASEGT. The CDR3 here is CASSDRLGLNQPQHF. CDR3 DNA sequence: TGTGCCAGCAGCGATCGTTTGGGGCTCAATCAGCCCCAGCATTTT.

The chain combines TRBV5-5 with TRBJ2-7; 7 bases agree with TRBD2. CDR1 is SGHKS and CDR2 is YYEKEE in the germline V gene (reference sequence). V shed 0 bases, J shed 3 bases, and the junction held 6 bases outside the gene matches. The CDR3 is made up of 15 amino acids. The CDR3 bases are TGTGCCAGCAGCTTGGGGGCGGGAGTGTTCTACGAGCAGTACTTC. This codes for CASSLGAGVFYEQYF.

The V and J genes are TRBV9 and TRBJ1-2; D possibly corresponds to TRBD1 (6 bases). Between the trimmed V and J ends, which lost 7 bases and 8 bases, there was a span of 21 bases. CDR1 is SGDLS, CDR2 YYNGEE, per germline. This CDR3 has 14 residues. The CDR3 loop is CASQGGGAHYGYTF. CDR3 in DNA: TGTGCCAGCCAAGGTGGGGGGGCGCATTACGGCTACACCTTC.

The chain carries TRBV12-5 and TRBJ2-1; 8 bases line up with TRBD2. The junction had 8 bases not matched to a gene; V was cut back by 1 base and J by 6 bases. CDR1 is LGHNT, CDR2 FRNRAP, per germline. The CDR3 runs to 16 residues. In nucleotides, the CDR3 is TGTGCTAGTGGTTTGGATAGATTACTAGCGGTCAATGAGCAGTTCTTC. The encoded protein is CASGLDRLLAVNEQFF. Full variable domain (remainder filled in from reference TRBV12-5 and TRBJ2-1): DARVTQTPRHKVTEMGQEVTMRCQPILGHNTVFWYRQTMMQGLELLAYFRNRAPLDDSGMPKDRFSAEMPDATLATLKIQPSEPRDSAVYFCASGLDRLLAVNEQFFGPGTRLTVL.

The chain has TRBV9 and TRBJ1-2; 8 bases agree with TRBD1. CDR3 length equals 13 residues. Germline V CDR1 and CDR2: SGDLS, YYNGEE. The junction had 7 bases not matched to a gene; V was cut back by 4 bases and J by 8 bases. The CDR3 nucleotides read TGTGCCAGCAGCCCCCAGGGGGCCGCAGGCTACACCTTC. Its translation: CASSPQGAAGYTF. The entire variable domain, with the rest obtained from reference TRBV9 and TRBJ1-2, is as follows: DSGVTQTPKHLITATGQRVTLRCSPRSGDLSVYWYQQSLDQGLQFLIQYYNGEERAKGNILERFSAQQFPDLHSELNLSSLELGDSALYFCASSPQGAAGYTFGSGTRLTVV.

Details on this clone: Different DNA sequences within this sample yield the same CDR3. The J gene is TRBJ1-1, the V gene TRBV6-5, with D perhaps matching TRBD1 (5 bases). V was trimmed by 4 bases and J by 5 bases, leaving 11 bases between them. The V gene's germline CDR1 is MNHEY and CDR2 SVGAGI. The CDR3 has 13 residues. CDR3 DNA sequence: TGTGCCAGCAGTTTAACGGGGGGAACTGAAGCTTTCTTT. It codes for CASSLTGGTEAFF.

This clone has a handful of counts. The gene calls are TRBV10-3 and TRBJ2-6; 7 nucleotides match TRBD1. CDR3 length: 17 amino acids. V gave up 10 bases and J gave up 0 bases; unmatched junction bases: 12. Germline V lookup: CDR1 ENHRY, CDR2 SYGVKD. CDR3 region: CATALGQSTSGANVLTF. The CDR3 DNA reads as TGTGCCACGGCACTGGGACAGAGCACCTCTGGGGCCAACGTCCTGACTTTC.

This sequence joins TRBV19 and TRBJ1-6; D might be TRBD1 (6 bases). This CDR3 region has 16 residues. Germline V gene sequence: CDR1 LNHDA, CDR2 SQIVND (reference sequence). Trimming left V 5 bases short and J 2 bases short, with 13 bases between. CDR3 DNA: TGTGCCAGTAGTTCAGGACAGCCGGCCTATAATTCACCCCTCCACTTT. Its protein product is CASSSGQPAYNSPLHF.

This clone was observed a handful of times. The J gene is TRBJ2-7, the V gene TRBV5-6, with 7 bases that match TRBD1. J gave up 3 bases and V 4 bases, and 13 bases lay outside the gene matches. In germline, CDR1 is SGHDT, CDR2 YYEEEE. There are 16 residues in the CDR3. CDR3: CASSPLTGMSDYEQYF. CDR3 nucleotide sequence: TGTGCCAGCAGCCCATTGACAGGGATGAGTGACTACGAGCAGTACTTC.

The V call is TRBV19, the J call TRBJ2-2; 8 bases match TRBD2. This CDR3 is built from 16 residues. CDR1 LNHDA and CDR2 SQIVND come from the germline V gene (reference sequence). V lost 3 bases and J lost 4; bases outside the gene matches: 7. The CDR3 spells CASSIRAGVTTGELFF. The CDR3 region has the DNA TGTGCCAGTAGTATTCGAGCGGGAGTAACCACCGGGGAGCTGTTTTTT.